These 22 T cell receptor beta chains originate from one sample sequenced in a study of tumor-infiltrating lymphocytes in primary liver carcinoma. Priming with a constant-region primer yielded TCR beta cDNA from 400 to 550 ng total RNA. Three rounds of nested multiplex PCR with slightly modified ARM-PCR produced TCR beta libraries. Forward primers for TRBV1-TRBV30 and a C-beta reverse primer served the first two PCR rounds, at about 11 cycles each. TCRdb recomputed calls from the multiplex PCR reads with MiXCR, one row per CDR3 protein. Here the sample spans tens of thousands of distinct CDR3 sequences, 70% to 80% being singletons. Both RNA and DNA were isolated together from roughly 20-30 mg of bulk tissue that had not been sorted. Sequences were obtained from liver tumor tissue from sampling region 3. Subset here: tumor region T3, left-lateral pole. These receptors were obtained from a man between 35 and 55 years old with primary liver carcinoma and hepatitis B virus infection.

This clonotype was observed a few times. The chain uses TRBV11-2 and TRBJ1-1; TRBD1 matches 7 bases. CDR1 is SGHAT and CDR2 is FQNNGV in the germline V gene. V was clipped by 7 bases and J by 4 bases; unmatched bases: 9. The CDR3 length is 14 residues. The CDR3 region is CASTLQSGGTEAFF. In nucleotides, the CDR3 is TGTGCCAGCACCCTACAGTCAGGGGGCACTGAAGCTTTCTTT.

To note about this clonotype: The junction departs from germline at one end; a sequencing error may be responsible. The CDR3 sequence is CVSSLVGRSTGELFF. CDR3 in DNA: TGTGTCAGCAGCTTAGTCGGACGGAGTACCGGGGAGCTGTTTTTT. The chain couples TRBV11-2 to TRBJ2-2; no clear D. The CDR3 has 15 residues. Germline CDR1 reads SGHAT; CDR2 reads FQNNGV.

The chain couples TRBV4-1 to TRBJ2-7; the match to TRBD2 covers 11 bases. The CDR3 is made up of 15 amino acids. V gave up 9 bases and J gave up 3 bases; unmatched junction bases: 10. Germline V gives CDR1 MGHRA, CDR2 YSYEKL. The CDR3 region is CARSPPGLAVYEQYF. DNA for the CDR3: TGCGCCAGAAGTCCACCGGGACTAGCGGTCTACGAGCAGTACTTC.

The chain carries TRBV29-1 and TRBJ2-4; a weak D match, TRBD1 (5 bases). V dropped 2 bases and J dropped 9 bases, with 17 bases sitting between them. The CDR3 runs 14 residues. Germline V gene lookup returns CDR1 SQVTM and CDR2 ANQGSEA. CDR3 amino acids: CSVESRGLGGIQYF. The CDR3 DNA reads as TGCAGCGTTGAATCAAGGGGCCTCGGCGGCATTCAGTACTTC.

Concerning this clonotype itself: One end of the junction varies from germline; a read error may be responsible. This rearrangement joins TRBV6-5 to TRBJ2-7; the D gene is possibly TRBD1 (5 bases). The CDR3 sequence is 12 residues long. From germline, CDR1 is MNHEY and CDR2 SVGAGI. The CDR3 nucleotides are TGTGCCAGCAGTGCTGGACCTGACAGATTATGCTTC. It specifies CASSAGPDRLCF.

About this clonotype itself: A much larger clone sits a single nucleotide away, making a read error possible. The V call is TRBV7-9, the J call TRBJ1-1; TRBD1 matches 10 bases. This CDR3 is 16 amino acids long. The germline V gene encodes CDR1 SEHNR and CDR2 FQNEAQ (reference sequence). Germline trimming cut 5 bases from V and 1 base from J; bases unmatched to any gene: 7. The CDR3 bases are TGTGCCAGCAGCCTCCGGACAGGGGGGGCGAACACTGAAGCTTTCTTT. Translation gives CASSLRTGGANTEAFF.

Comments on this clonotype: Germline is not matched at one junction end, which may reflect a read error. CDR3 amino acids: CSVEAHRDRGPRVNTEAFF. CDR3 DNA: TGCAGCGTTGAAGCTCACCGGGACAGGGGGCCTCGAGTGAACACTGAAGCCTTCTTT. The chain links TRBV29-1 to TRBJ1-1, with 12 bases matching TRBD1. Germline values: CDR1 SQVTM, CDR2 ANQGSEA. The CDR3 is 19 residues long.

Comment on this clonotype: This may be a read error, as it is one base from a much larger clone. J is TRBJ2-7 and V is TRBV5-4, with D possibly being TRBD1 (6 bases). With 3 bases removed from V and 3 bases from J, the gap between germline ends came to 7 bases. This CDR3 is 12 amino acids long. The germline gives CDR1 SGHNT, CDR2 YYREEE (reference sequence). The CDR3 loop is CASSWDNYEQYF. The CDR3 DNA reads as TGTGCCAGCAGCTGGGACAACTACGAGCAGTACTTC.

With respect to this clonotype: The junction departs from the called germline gene at one end, perhaps through a read error. The CDR3 region has the DNA TGCAGCATTGAAGGGGGGGACAGGAGCCACCTTGAAGCTTTCTTT. It codes for CSIEGGDRSHLEAFF. V is TRBV29-1 and J is TRBJ1-1; TRBD1 matches at 8 bases. Germline CDR1 SQVTM, CDR2 ANQGSEA. The CDR3 consists of 15 residues.

In regard to this clonotype: One end of the junction fails to match germline, which may point to a read error. The gene calls are TRBV11-1 and TRBJ2-4; 9 bases line up with TRBD2. CDR1 SGHAT and CDR2 FQDESV come from the germline V gene (reference sequence). The CDR3 is 17 amino acids. The CDR3 DNA sequence: TGTGTCAGCAGCTTTCCCGGGGCTAGCGGGACCAAAAACATTCAGTACTTC. This codes for CVSSFPGASGTKNIQYF.

This clonotype was seen at least ten times. V is TRBV29-1 and J is TRBJ2-1, with TRBD1 identical over 10 bases. The CDR3 extends over 13 amino acids. CDR1 is SQVTM, CDR2 ANQGSEA, per germline. V shed 4 bases and J 4 bases; nucleotides not matched to a gene: 1. As DNA, the CDR3 is TGCAGCGTTGGGACAGGGGGATACAATGAGCAGTTCTTC. It encodes CSVGTGGYNEQFF.

The gene calls are TRBV11-2 and TRBJ2-7; no definite D call. Per the germline V gene, CDR1 is SGHAT and CDR2 is FQNNGV. The CDR3 runs to 14 residues. Deletions cut 5 bases from V and 10 bases from J, with 21 bases between. The DNA for the CDR3 is TGTGCCAGCAGCATAACCGACGGAGCCTGCGATCAGTACTTC. Translation: CASSITDGACDQYF.

As for this clonotype: Compared with germline, one end of the junction differs, possibly owing to a read error. V is TRBV11-2 and J is TRBJ2-7; 11 bases agree with TRBD1. Germline V gives CDR1 SGHAT, CDR2 FQNNGV. The CDR3 has 19 amino acids. CDR3 in amino acids: CTSTSDRGRTRGRFYEQYF. The CDR3 bases are TGTACCAGCACCTCGGACAGGGGGCGGACAAGAGGGAGGTTCTACGAGCAGTATTTC.

The genes are TRBV28 and TRBJ2-5; no firm D call. Trimming stripped 0 bases from V and 0 bases from J, with 8 bases between. This CDR3 has 15 amino acids. CDR1 is MDHEN, CDR2 SYDVKM, per germline. CDR3 coding DNA: TGTGCCAGCAGTTTATGTCGAGTCTACCAAGAGACCCAGTACTTC. It yields the protein CASSLCRVYQETQYF.

The rearrangement links TRBV28 to TRBJ2-1; no reliable D call. V was cut by 10 bases and J by 8 bases, with 24 bases left in between. From germline, CDR1 is MDHEN and CDR2 SYDVKM. The CDR3 has 15 amino acids. The chain's CDR3 is CATSVGWRPGHEQFF. CDR3 coding DNA: TGTGCCACCTCCGTGGGGTGGCGCCCTGGCCATGAGCAGTTCTTC.

This clonotype was recorded many times. The CDR3 loop is CASSPMGDRGYEQYF. As DNA, the CDR3 is TGTGCCAGCAGCCCCATGGGGGACAGGGGTTACGAGCAGTACTTC. V is TRBV7-9 and J is TRBJ2-7; TRBD1 matches at 10 bases. The CDR3 has 15 amino acids. Germline CDR1 is SEHNR and CDR2 is FQNEAQ (reference sequence). V was pared by 5 bases and J by 4 bases, with 8 bases of the junction left unmatched.

This clonotype occurred a few times. J is TRBJ1-4 and V is TRBV20-1; D not resolved. The ends were cut back, 1 base at V and 0 bases at J, with 9 bases in the middle. The CDR3 runs 15 residues. From germline, CDR1 is DFQATT and CDR2 SNEGSKA (reference sequence). DNA of the CDR3: TGCAGTGCTAGAGGGGTGGATGCAACTAATGAAAAACTGTTTTTT. Its protein product is CSARGVDATNEKLFF.

This clonotype was detected a few times. An end of the junction does not agree with germline; a read error may underlie this. V and J are TRBV11-2 and TRBJ1-3; D remains ambiguous. Germline loops: CDR1 SGHAT, CDR2 FQNNGV. The CDR3 loop spans 14 amino acids. In DNA form, the CDR3 reads TGTGCCAACAGCCTAGAGGCGGGGTGGGACACCATATATTTT. This codes for CANSLEAGWDTIYF.

As for this clonotype: The junction and the germline gene differ at one end; a read error may be behind it. The V call is TRBV29-1, the J call TRBJ2-5; a weak D match, TRBD1 (6 bases). The CDR3 is made up of 12 amino acids. Germline V gene lookup returns CDR1 SQVTM and CDR2 ANQGSEA. The CDR3 bases are TGCAGCGCCACGACAGGCAAAGAGACCCAGTACTTT. Residues: CSATTGKETQYF.

Only a few counts were recorded for this clonotype. A single base separates this from a much larger clone, so it may be a read error. The chain recombines TRBV14 with TRBJ2-7, with D possibly TRBD1 on 5 matching bases. Germline loops: CDR1 SGHDN, CDR2 FVKESK. The CDR3 runs to 12 residues. This CDR3 reads CASSLLGREQHF. The CDR3 bases are TGTGCCAGCAGCCTGCTGGGGCGAGAGCAGCACTTC.

As regards this clonotype: At one boundary the junction diverges from the germline segment, which might be a read error. V and J are TRBV20-1 and TRBJ2-7; maybe TRBD1 (6 bases). In germline, CDR1 is DFQATT, CDR2 SNEGSKA (reference sequence). There are 16 residues in the CDR3. CDR3 sequence: CNARGARGGYSYEQYF. The CDR3 DNA reads TGCAATGCTAGGGGAGCTCGAGGGGGTTACTCCTACGAGCAGTACTTC.

This clonotype was counted a few times. A read error may produce the germline difference seen at one junction end. V gene TRBV28 combines with J gene TRBJ2-7; TRBD2 is a possible D gene (7 bases). Germline CDR1 MDHEN, CDR2 SYDVKM. CDR3 length: 17 residues. This chain's CDR3 is CASSSSGDYRASYGQYF. DNA for the CDR3: TGTGCCAGCAGTTCCTCAGGGGACTACAGGGCCTCCTACGGGCAGTACTTC.